Below are 28 T cell receptor beta chains sequenced from a single sample in a study of blood T cell repertoires in COVID-19. Generated by immunoSEQ multiplex PCR, the TCRdb table keeps only in-frame clones and is missing some. The sample consists of about 130,000 clones, about 88% of them appearing once. The sequencing input was peripheral blood. Receptor source: an elderly woman with acute or convalescent COVID-19.

As DNA, the CDR3 is TGTGCCAGCAGAAGGAGGGGCAGGGTCAATCAGCCCCAGCATTTT. Its protein is CASRRRGRVNQPQHF. The rearrangement joins TRBV28 to TRBJ1-5; possible D gene TRBD1, 5 bases. Germline lookup yields CDR1 MDHEN and CDR2 SYDVKM. The V end was cut by 6 bases, the J end by 3 bases, with 15 bases between. This CDR3 spans 15 amino acids.

This rearrangement joins TRBV5-1 to TRBJ2-7; D is undetermined. This CDR3 comprises 14 residues. Trimming took off 0 bases at V and 2 bases at J, with 9 bases between the two ends. CDR1 is SGHRS, CDR2 YFSETQ, per germline. CDR3: CASSLAVETYEQYF. For the CDR3, the DNA is TGCGCCAGCAGCTTGGCGGTGGAGACCTACGAGCAGTACTTC.

V gene TRBV19 combines with J gene TRBJ2-4; D possibly corresponds to TRBD1 (6 bases). This CDR3 has 17 amino acids. Trimming left V 3 bases short and J 0 bases short, with 15 bases between. The germline V gene encodes CDR1 LNHDA and CDR2 SQIVND (reference sequence). CDR3 loop: CASSIFDRKIAKNIQYF. CDR3 sequence (DNA): TGTGCCAGTAGTATTTTCGACAGGAAGATAGCCAAAAACATTCAGTACTTC.

The chain combines TRBV28 with TRBJ2-7; tentatively, D is TRBD1 (8 bases). The CDR3 spans 16 residues. The germline CDR1 and CDR2 sequences are MDHEN and SYDVKM. The V end was cut by 0 bases, the J end by 3 bases, with 15 bases between. Written as DNA, the CDR3 is TGTGCCAGCAGTTTATGGGGGGGGGACAGGAACTACGAGCAGTACTTC. Translated: CASSLWGGDRNYEQYF. The whole variable domain, filled in from reference TRBV28 and TRBJ2-7, reads DVKVTQSSRYLVKRTGEKVFLECVQDMDHENMFWYRQDPGLGLRLIYFSYDVKMKEKGDIPEGYSVSREKKERFSLILESASTNQTSMYLCASSLWGGDRNYEQYFGPGTRLTVT.

This chain uses TRBV5-1 with TRBJ1-4, with 9 bases that match TRBD1. This CDR3 has 17 amino acids. The germline CDR1 and CDR2 sequences are SGHRS and YFSETQ. The ends lost 4 bases at V and 3 bases at J; junction bases unmatched: 10. The CDR3: CASSTTGGMSANEKLFF. As DNA, the CDR3 is TGCGCCAGCAGCACGACAGGGGGAATGTCTGCTAATGAAAAACTGTTTTTT. Drawing the rest from reference TRBV5-1 and TRBJ1-4, the complete variable domain is KAGVTQTPRYLIKTRGQQVTLSCSPISGHRSVSWYQQTPGQGLQFLFEYFSETQRNKGNFPGRFSGRQFSNSRSEMNVSTLELGDSALYLCASSTTGGMSANEKLFFGSGTQLSVL.

The chain is built from TRBV27 and TRBJ1-5; D is unresolved. Trimming took 2 bases from V and 7 from J, leaving 6 bases between them. This CDR3 region has 12 residues. Germline CDR1 is MNHEY and CDR2 is SMNVEV (reference sequence). In DNA form, the CDR3 reads TGTGCCAGCAGTTTAAGAGGACAGCCCCAGCATTTT. Protein: CASSLRGQPQHF.

The chain joins TRBV19 to TRBJ2-4; D is possibly TRBD1 (5 bases). The CDR3 has 14 residues. The germline V gene has CDR1 LNHDA and CDR2 SQIVND (reference sequence). V was shortened by 3 bases and J by 4 bases, with 10 bases between the two germline ends. The CDR3 nucleotides read TGTGCCAGTAGTATTTCTCAGGGTAAAAACATTCAGTACTTC. Its translation is CASSISQGKNIQYF.

The CDR3 nucleotides read TGTGCCAGCAGTCGAGGACAGTCCTACGAGCAGTACTTC. This sequence encodes CASSRGQSYEQYF. The rearrangement uses TRBV6-2 or TRBV6-3 and TRBJ2-7; D might be TRBD1 (6 bases). CDR1 MNHEY and CDR2 SVGEGT come from the germline V gene. The V end lost 5 bases, the J end lost 1 base, and 9 bases lay between the germline ends. The CDR3 has 13 residues.

The chain combines TRBV18 with TRBJ2-5, with D possibly being TRBD2 (6 bases). Germline-derived CDR1 and CDR2 are KGHSH and LQKENI. This CDR3 spans 12 amino acids. V lost 6 bases to trimming and J lost 5 bases, with 10 bases between them. The DNA for the CDR3 is TGTGCCAGCTCGCGGGGTCAGGAGACCCAGTACTTC. It yields the protein CASSRGQETQYF.

The chain couples TRBV11-2 to TRBJ2-5; 9 bases are a match to TRBD2. The CDR3 spans 17 residues. The trim removed 1 base at V and 5 bases at J, leaving 11 bases unmatched. Germline-derived CDR1 and CDR2 are SGHAT and FQNNGV. As DNA, the CDR3 is TGTGCCAGCAGCTTAGCGTATGGCGGGGGGGCCTGGGAGACCCAGTACTTC. Translating gives CASSLAYGGGAWETQYF.

The chain has TRBV28 and TRBJ1-2, with 7 bases that match TRBD1. V shed 5 bases, J shed 4 bases, and the junction held 4 bases outside the gene matches. The CDR3 extends over 13 amino acids. Germline V gene lookup returns CDR1 MDHEN and CDR2 SYDVKM. The CDR3 loop is CASSQGGAYGYTF. DNA of the CDR3: TGTGCCAGCAGTCAGGGGGGAGCCTATGGCTACACCTTC.

This rearrangement joins TRBV13 to TRBJ2-7, with D unresolved. V dropped 0 bases and J dropped 6 bases, with 6 bases sitting between them. The CDR3 length is 12 residues. Germline CDR1 PRHDT, CDR2 FYEKMQ (reference sequence). Written as DNA, the CDR3 is TGTGCCAGCAGCTTAGGCCCCCTCGAGCAGTACTTC. Translating it yields CASSLGPLEQYF.

The chain is built from TRBV4-1 and TRBJ1-4, with D perhaps TRBD1 (5 bases). The germline V and J ends were trimmed by 0 bases and 8 bases, with 13 bases remaining between them. The CDR3 length is 15 residues. Germline V gene data show CDR1 as MGHRA and CDR2 as YSYEKL. Here the CDR3 reads CASSQEGRAKEKLFF. Written as DNA, the CDR3 is TGCGCCAGCAGCCAAGAGGGCAGGGCAAAAGAAAAACTGTTTTTT.

This rearrangement joins TRBV5-4 to TRBJ2-7, with 7 bases that match TRBD1. This CDR3 is built from 15 residues. Germline V gene lookup returns CDR1 SGHNT and CDR2 YYREEE (reference sequence). J lost 2 bases, V lost 4 bases, and 9 bases had no gene match. CDR3 residues: CASSVIGGPTYEQYF. DNA for the CDR3: TGTGCCAGCAGCGTGATAGGGGGCCCTACCTACGAGCAGTACTTC.

The chain employs TRBV5-4 and TRBJ2-5, with D possibly TRBD1 on 6 matching bases. This CDR3 has 14 amino acids. V was shortened by 1 base and J by 3 bases, with 10 bases between the two germline ends. Looked up from germline, CDR1 is SGHNT and CDR2 is YYREEE (reference sequence). The DNA for the CDR3 is TGTGCCAGCAGCTTGCTGGGGGACAAAGAGACCCAGTACTTC. It yields the protein CASSLLGDKETQYF.

This clone was seen just once. The V call is TRBV7-9, the J call TRBJ1-6; 9 nucleotides match TRBD1. Germline CDR1 SEHNR, CDR2 FQNEAQ (reference sequence). CDR3 size: 14 residues. J gave up 8 bases and V 1 base, and 0 bases lay outside the gene matches. The CDR3 DNA sequence: TGTGCCAGCAGCTTAGACAGGGGGCATTCACCCCTCCACTTT. It codes for CASSLDRGHSPLHF.

V is TRBV2 and J is TRBJ2-1; the D is unclear. V was cut by 5 bases and J by 2 bases, with 7 bases left in between. The CDR3 totals 13 residues. In germline, CDR1 is SNHLY, CDR2 FYNNEI. CDR3 DNA sequence: TGTGCCAGCAGTAAGTCAGCCTACAATGAGCAGTTCTTC. Its protein is CASSKSAYNEQFF. Full variable domain (remainder filled in from reference TRBV2 and TRBJ2-1): EPEVTQTPSHQVTQMGQEVILRCVPISNHLYFYWYRQILGQKVEFLVSFYNNEISEKSEIFDDQFSVERPDGSNFTLKIRSTKLEDSAMYFCASSKSAYNEQFFGPGTRLTVL.

The gene calls are TRBV6-5 and TRBJ2-1; possible D gene TRBD1, 6 bases. The CDR3 has 13 residues. Germline V gives CDR1 MNHEY, CDR2 SVGAGI. The V end was cut by 2 bases, the J end by 5 bases, with 7 bases between. CDR3 DNA: TGTGCCAGCAGTTACAGGGACAACAATGAGCAGTTCTTC. This sequence encodes CASSYRDNNEQFF.

The chain recombines TRBV28 with TRBJ1-4; a weak D match, TRBD1 (6 bases). Germline V gene lookup returns CDR1 MDHEN and CDR2 SYDVKM. V was cut by 7 bases and J by 3 bases, with 15 bases left in between. The CDR3 spans 15 residues. The CDR3 reads CASTRAGGPNEKLFF. The DNA of the CDR3 is TGTGCCAGCACTAGGGCCGGGGGGCCTAATGAAAAACTGTTTTTT.

This clone is medium-sized by share. The chain couples TRBV25-1 to TRBJ2-7, with TRBD1 identical over 8 bases. CDR1 MGHDK and CDR2 SYGVNS come from the germline V gene. CDR3 size: 16 residues. With 2 bases clipped from V and 2 bases from J, the junction kept 8 bases outside the gene matches. As DNA, the CDR3 is TGTGCCAGCAGTGAAGGACCGGAGGACAGGGCCTACGAGCAGTACTTC. The encoded protein is CASSEGPEDRAYEQYF.

The rearrangement uses TRBV10-3 and TRBJ2-7; D unresolved. Germline CDR1 reads ENHRY; CDR2 reads SYGVKD. The V end lost 4 bases, the J end lost 2 bases, and 12 bases lay between the germline ends. This CDR3 is built from 14 residues. The CDR3 sequence is CAISGRNRPYEQYF. The CDR3 coding sequence is TGTGCCATCAGTGGGCGGAACCGACCCTACGAGCAGTACTTC.

This chain connects TRBV7-3 to TRBJ2-3, with TRBD1 identical over 10 bases. With V trimmed by 2 bases and J by 0 bases, 2 bases remained unmatched. The V gene's germline CDR1 is SGHTA and CDR2 FQGTGA. CDR3 size: 16 residues. The CDR3 nucleotides read TGTGCCAGCAGCTTAGGGACAGGGGTTAGCACAGATACGCAGTATTTT. This gives the protein CASSLGTGVSTDTQYF.

V is TRBV4-1 and J is TRBJ1-3; possible D gene TRBD1, 5 bases. The CDR3 spans 15 residues. V lost 1 base and J lost 4, with 11 bases in between. The V gene's germline CDR1 is MGHRA and CDR2 YSYEKL. CDR3: CASSQGPGAGNTIYF. CDR3 DNA sequence: TGCGCCAGCAGCCAAGGACCTGGGGCCGGAAACACCATATATTTT.

The chain is built from TRBV20-1 and TRBJ2-7; 15 bases fit TRBD2. Losses at the gene ends were 3 bases for V and 2 bases for J; bases not matched to a gene: 2. Germline values: CDR1 DFQATT, CDR2 SNEGSKA (reference sequence). CDR3 length: 15 residues. The CDR3 DNA sequence: TGCAGTGCTAGTAGGACTAGCGGGAGGGCCTACGAGCAGTACTTC. Amino acids: CSASRTSGRAYEQYF.

In its sample, this clone was seen a few times. The chain links TRBV10-1 to TRBJ1-2; D gene ambiguous. The CDR3 has 13 residues. Germline V gene lookup returns CDR1 WNHNN and CDR2 SYGVQD (reference sequence). V was clipped by 0 bases and J by 2 bases, with 4 bases between them. The CDR3 DNA is TGCGCCAGCAGTGAGTCCGGGAACTATGGCTACACCTTC. Residues: CASSESGNYGYTF.

The chain recombines TRBV4-2 with TRBJ2-7; D is possibly TRBD2 (6 bases). Looked up from germline, CDR1 is LGHNA and CDR2 is YNFKEQ. V lost 1 base, J lost 0 bases, and 13 bases lay in between. CDR3 size: 16 residues. Here the CDR3 DNA reads TGTGCCAGCAGCCAAGGCGGGACCTTGAGCTCCTACGAGCAGTACTTC. Translation: CASSQGGTLSSYEQYF.

This clone was recorded a few times. The gene calls are TRBV5-4 and TRBJ1-4; a possible D gene is TRBD1 (6 bases). CDR3 length: 13 amino acids. V lost 6 bases and J 8 bases, leaving 14 bases between the germline ends. The germline V gene has CDR1 SGHNT and CDR2 YYREEE (reference sequence). The CDR3 nucleotides are TGTGCCAGCAACACCCAGGGGAGCGAAAAACTGTTTTTT. Translation: CASNTQGSEKLFF.

The CDR3: CASRGDRRNTEAFF. The CDR3 DNA reads as TGTGCCAGTAGAGGGGACAGGCGGAACACTGAAGCTTTCTTT. The genes are TRBV19 and TRBJ1-1, with TRBD1 matching 8 bases. The CDR3 runs 14 residues. V was pared by 6 bases and J by 1 base, with 4 bases of the junction left unmatched. Germline CDR1 reads LNHDA; CDR2 reads SQIVND (reference sequence).